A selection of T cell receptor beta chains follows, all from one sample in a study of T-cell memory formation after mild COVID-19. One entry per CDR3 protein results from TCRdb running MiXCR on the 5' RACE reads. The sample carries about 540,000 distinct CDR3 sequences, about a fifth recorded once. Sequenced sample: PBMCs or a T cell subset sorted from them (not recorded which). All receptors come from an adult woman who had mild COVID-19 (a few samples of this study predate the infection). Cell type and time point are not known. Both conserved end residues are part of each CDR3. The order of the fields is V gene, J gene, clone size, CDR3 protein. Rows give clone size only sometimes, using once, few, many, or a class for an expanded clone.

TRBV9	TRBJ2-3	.	CASSVAPASGSSDTQYF
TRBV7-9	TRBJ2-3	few	CASQGRSTDTQYF
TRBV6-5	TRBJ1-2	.	CASSPRARNYGYTF
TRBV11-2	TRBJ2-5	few	CASSLLSGRETQYF
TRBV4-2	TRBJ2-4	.	CASSQGGQSDIQYF
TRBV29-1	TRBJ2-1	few	CSVERDIWINEQFF
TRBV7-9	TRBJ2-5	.	CASSLHGTSGETQYF
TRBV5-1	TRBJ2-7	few	CASRAEGPEQYF
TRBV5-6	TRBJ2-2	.	CASSLGLAAGELFF
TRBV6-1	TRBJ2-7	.	CAIGATYEQYF
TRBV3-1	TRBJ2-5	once	CASSQEGLARFQETQYF
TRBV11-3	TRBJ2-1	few	CASSPRDPLWYEQFF
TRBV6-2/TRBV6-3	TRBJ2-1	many	CASSRTSNEQFF
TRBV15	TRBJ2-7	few	CATSRDTAFYEQYF
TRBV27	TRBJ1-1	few	CASSPTGEMNTEAFF
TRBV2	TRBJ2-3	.	CASSAKDTQYF
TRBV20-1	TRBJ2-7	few	CSAQDGTASYEQYF
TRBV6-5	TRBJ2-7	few	CASSYGGQRETSYEQYF
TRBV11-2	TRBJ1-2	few	CASSLEGRGPSPNYGYTF
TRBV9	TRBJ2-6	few	CASSVVPSPGLSSGANVLTF
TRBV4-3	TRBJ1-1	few	CASSQLTGSGNTEAFF
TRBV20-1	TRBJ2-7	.	CSASMKPGTSGRAFYEQYF
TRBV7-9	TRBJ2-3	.	CASVEGASTDTQYF
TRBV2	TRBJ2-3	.	CAWEGTSPTYF
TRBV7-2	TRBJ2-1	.	CASSRTSGTSSYNEQFF
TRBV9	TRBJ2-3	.	CASSVGASTDTQYF
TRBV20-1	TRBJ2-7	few	CSARILAEGTYEQYF
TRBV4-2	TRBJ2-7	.	CASSQDRSTSGSSYEQYF
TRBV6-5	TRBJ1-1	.	CASSYRGDAREAFF
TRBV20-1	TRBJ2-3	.	CSSLGEGPLPDTQYF
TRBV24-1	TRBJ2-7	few	CATSDSRIGAYEQYF
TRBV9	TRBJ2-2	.	CASSVGPNGELFF
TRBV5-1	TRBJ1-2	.	CASSFTGTGLANYGYTF
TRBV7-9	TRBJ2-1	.	CASSTRLREGEQFF
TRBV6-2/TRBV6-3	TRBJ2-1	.	CASKRRWGGEPYNEQFF
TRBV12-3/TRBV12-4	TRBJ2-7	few	CASSLSGARRGEQYF
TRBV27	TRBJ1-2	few	CASSLSAGANYGYTF
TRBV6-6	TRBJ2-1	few	CASSYSWGNSYNEQFF
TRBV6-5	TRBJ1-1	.	CASQGGMRGAFF
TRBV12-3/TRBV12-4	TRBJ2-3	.	CASSPSSGVDTQYF
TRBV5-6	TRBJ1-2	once	CASSPGGPTGAGGYTF
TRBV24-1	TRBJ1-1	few	CATRAEGANTEAFF
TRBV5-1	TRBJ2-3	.	CASSGGEREVDTQYF